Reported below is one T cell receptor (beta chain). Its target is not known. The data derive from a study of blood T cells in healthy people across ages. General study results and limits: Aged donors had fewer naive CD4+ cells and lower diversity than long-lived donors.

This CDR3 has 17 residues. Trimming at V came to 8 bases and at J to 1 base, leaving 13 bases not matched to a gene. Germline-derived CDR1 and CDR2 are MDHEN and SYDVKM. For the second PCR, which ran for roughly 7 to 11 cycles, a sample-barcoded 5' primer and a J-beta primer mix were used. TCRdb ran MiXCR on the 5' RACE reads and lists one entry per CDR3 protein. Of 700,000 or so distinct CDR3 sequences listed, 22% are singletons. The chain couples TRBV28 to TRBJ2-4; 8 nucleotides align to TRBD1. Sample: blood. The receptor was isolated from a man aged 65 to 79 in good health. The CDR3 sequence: CASHGTGDLQAKNIQYF. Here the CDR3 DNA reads TGTGCCAGCCACGGGACAGGAGACCTTCAGGCCAAAAACATTCAGTACTTC. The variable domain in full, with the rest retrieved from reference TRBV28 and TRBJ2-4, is DVKVTQSSRYLVKRTGEKVFLECVQDMDHENMFWYRQDPGLGLRLIYFSYDVKMKEKGDIPEGYSVSREKKERFSLILESASTNQTSMYLCASHGTGDLQAKNIQYFGAGTRLSVL.